One and the same sample provided the 19 T cell receptor beta chains below, sequenced in a study of cytomegalovirus exposure and HLA in healthy donors. Researchers ran the PCR with 60 Vbeta and 13 Jbeta primers. Assay: immunoSEQ multiplex PCR; the TCRdb copy retains only in-frame clones and omits some. Among roughly 150,000 clones listed, about 82% were seen once. Sequences were obtained from PBMCs. The origin of the receptors is a young man in good health.

This clone was seen ten or more times. The chain combines TRBV25-1 with TRBJ2-3, with 9 bases identical to TRBD2. Germline V gene data show CDR1 as MGHDK and CDR2 as SYGVNS. J was trimmed by 8 bases and V by 4 bases; bases with no gene match: 7. The CDR3 extends over 14 amino acids. The chain's CDR3 is CASSGSGTSLTQYF. Written as DNA, the CDR3 is TGTGCCAGCAGTGGCTCCGGGACTAGCCTTACGCAGTATTTT.

This chain links TRBV2 with TRBJ2-1, with D perhaps matching TRBD2 (6 bases). Deletions cut 4 bases from V and 9 bases from J, with 13 bases between. This CDR3 region has 13 residues. Germline values: CDR1 SNHLY, CDR2 FYNNEI. Written as DNA, the CDR3 is TGTGCCAGCAGTGGAGGTCACGGGGGTGAGCAGTTCTTC. Translation gives CASSGGHGGEQFF.

The chain has TRBV6-6 and TRBJ1-5, with 10 bases that match TRBD1. Germline trimming cut 5 bases from V and 7 bases from J; bases unmatched to any gene: 5. CDR1 and CDR2 from the germline V gene are MNHNY and SVGAGI (reference sequence). The CDR3 loop spans 14 amino acids. Written as DNA, the CDR3 is TGTGCCAGCAGTGGGACAGGGGTAGGACAGCCCCAGCATTTT. This codes for CASSGTGVGQPQHF.

This rearrangement joins TRBV11-2 to TRBJ1-2, with D perhaps TRBD1 (5 bases). In germline, CDR1 is SGHAT, CDR2 FQNNGV. V was cut by 1 base and J by 3 bases, with 9 bases left in between. This CDR3 is 14 amino acids long. The CDR3 loop reads CASSLGGRDYGYTF. The CDR3 DNA reads as TGTGCCAGCAGCTTAGGGGGCAGAGACTATGGCTACACCTTC. Full variable domain (rest looked up from reference TRBV11-2 and TRBJ1-2): EAGVAQSPRYKIIEKRQSVAFWCNPISGHATLYWYQQILGQGPKLLIQFQNNGVVDDSQLPKDRFSAERLKGVDSTLKIQPAKLEDSAVYLCASSLGGRDYGYTFGSGTRLTVV.

This clone was observed a single time. V gene TRBV14 combines with J gene TRBJ2-3; TRBD1 might be the D (5 bases). CDR1 is SGHDN, CDR2 FVKESK, per germline. CDR3 length: 16 residues. The V gene lost 2 bases and the J gene lost 1 base, with 13 bases spanning the gap. The CDR3 sequence is CASSQNAGPGTDTQYF. CDR3 nucleotides: TGTGCCAGCAGCCAAAACGCAGGGCCCGGCACAGATACGCAGTATTTT.

The chain employs TRBV30 and TRBJ2-1, with a possible D match to TRBD2 (6 bases). The CDR3 is made up of 15 amino acids. Trimming removed 2 bases at V and 7 bases at J, with 18 bases between. Germline CDR1 reads GTSNPN; CDR2 reads SVGIG (reference sequence). CDR3 in amino acids: CAWSWGGNILNEQFF. In DNA form, the CDR3 reads TGTGCCTGGAGTTGGGGCGGGAATATTTTAAATGAGCAGTTCTTC.

The rearrangement joins TRBV30 to TRBJ2-7; a possible D gene is TRBD1 (5 bases). CDR1 and CDR2 (germline): GTSNPN, SVGIG (reference sequence). The CDR3 is 14 amino acids. V was clipped by 1 base and J by 0 bases, with 10 bases between them. The DNA for the CDR3 is TGTGCCTGGAGTGAGCAGGGCCACTCCTACGAGCAGTACTTC. Its translation is CAWSEQGHSYEQYF.

V is TRBV5-1 and J is TRBJ2-7; 9 bases agree with TRBD1. J gave up 7 bases and V 6 bases, and 20 bases lay outside the gene matches. Germline-derived CDR1 and CDR2 are SGHRS and YFSETQ. CDR3 length: 17 residues. CDR3 in DNA: TGCGCCAGCAACCTGCTAGGGACAGGGCCCGGCGGGGGAGAGCAGTACTTC. It codes for CASNLLGTGPGGGEQYF.

The V gene is TRBV6-5, the J gene TRBJ2-7, with 9 bases fitting TRBD1. Germline trimming cut 6 bases from V and 4 bases from J; bases unmatched to any gene: 7. Germline CDR1 MNHEY, CDR2 SVGAGI. The CDR3 covers 14 residues. Here the CDR3 reads CASSPGQGKYEQYF. CDR3 DNA sequence: TGTGCCAGCAGCCCGGGACAGGGCAAATACGAGCAGTACTTC.

The rearrangement joins TRBV5-6 to TRBJ2-7, with TRBD2 matching over 8 bases. Per the germline V gene, CDR1 is SGHDT and CDR2 is YYEEEE. Losses at the gene ends were 2 bases for V and 0 bases for J; bases not matched to a gene: 7. The CDR3 has 16 residues. As DNA, the CDR3 is TGTGCCAGCAGCTTCGTTGGACTAGCCAGCTCCTACGAGCAGTACTTC. Protein sequence: CASSFVGLASSYEQYF.

The rearrangement joins TRBV29-1 to TRBJ2-1, with TRBD1 matching 7 bases. The germline V gene encodes CDR1 SQVTM and CDR2 ANQGSEA. The V segment lost 5 bases and the J segment 8 bases; nucleotides outside the gene matches: 3. This CDR3 spans 11 amino acids. The CDR3 region is CSVRDSHEQFF. The DNA for the CDR3 is TGCAGCGTTAGGGACAGTCATGAGCAGTTCTTC.

J is TRBJ2-4 and V is TRBV12-5, with a tentative D call TRBD2 (6 bases). This CDR3 has 15 amino acids. V dropped 7 bases and J dropped 0 bases, with 13 bases sitting between them. In germline, CDR1 is LGHNT, CDR2 FRNRAP. DNA for the CDR3: TGTGCTAGTGCCAGGGACTTTCTAGCCAAAAACATTCAGTACTTC. It encodes CASARDFLAKNIQYF.

This clone was picked up a small number of times. This chain links TRBV2 with TRBJ2-1, with TRBD1 matching 8 bases. Per germline, CDR1 SNHLY and CDR2 FYNNEI. CDR3 length equals 13 residues. The V segment lost 6 bases and the J segment 4 bases; nucleotides outside the gene matches: 2. CDR3 loop: CASRRTGYNEQFF. CDR3 coding DNA: TGTGCCAGCAGGAGGACAGGGTACAATGAGCAGTTCTTC.

This clone appeared once. The chain carries TRBV7-6 and TRBJ1-6; a possible D gene is TRBD1 (6 bases). CDR1 is SGHVS and CDR2 is FNYEAQ in the germline V gene. The CDR3 covers 16 residues. Deletions cut 4 bases from V and 4 bases from J, with 14 bases between. The CDR3 nucleotides read TGTGCCAGCAGCTCACAGGGTTCGGGATATAATTCACCCCTCCACTTT. Translating it yields CASSSQGSGYNSPLHF.

The gene calls are TRBV5-8 and TRBJ2-1; D is possibly TRBD1 (6 bases). The CDR3 runs 15 residues. Germline V gene lookup returns CDR1 SGHTS and CDR2 YDEGEE. Trimming took 0 bases from V and 4 from J, leaving 11 bases between them. The DNA for the CDR3 is TGTGCCAGCAGCTTGGAGCGGACAGTATACAATGAGCAGTTCTTC. Its translation: CASSLERTVYNEQFF.

This CDR3 reads CASKLFATGAGEQYF. The CDR3, as DNA: TGTGCCAGCAAGCTCTTCGCGACAGGGGCGGGCGAGCAGTACTTC. This sequence joins TRBV2 and TRBJ2-7; 8 positions match TRBD1. Germline trimming cut 7 bases from V and 6 bases from J; bases unmatched to any gene: 14. Germline V gene sequence: CDR1 SNHLY, CDR2 FYNNEI. This CDR3 comprises 15 residues.

Regarding this clone: Different DNA sequences within this sample yield the same CDR3. The chain recombines TRBV19 with TRBJ2-5; D might be TRBD2 (5 bases). There are 11 residues in the CDR3. Germline V gene sequence: CDR1 LNHDA, CDR2 SQIVND (reference sequence). Trimming took 5 bases from V and 5 from J, leaving 6 bases between them. CDR3 DNA: TGTGCCAGTAGTCCGGGGGAGACCCAGTACTTC. Protein product: CASSPGETQYF.

This clone was recorded a few times. The chain couples TRBV5-1 to TRBJ2-5; 7 bases are a match to TRBD1. The closer fit of TRBJ2-7 to the DNA end suggests the J call may be wrong. CDR1 and CDR2 from the germline V gene are SGHRS and YFSETQ. The CDR3 spans 18 residues. As DNA, the CDR3 is TGCGCCAGCAGCTTGTCGATGGGTGAAAGGGGGCAGGCCTACGAGCAGTACTTC. The encoded protein is CASSLSMGERGQAYEQYF.

The chain uses TRBV19 and TRBJ1-2; D is undetermined. Trimming removed 2 bases from V and 2 bases from J, with 6 bases in between. CDR3 length: 13 residues. Germline V gene sequence: CDR1 LNHDA, CDR2 SQIVND (reference sequence). CDR3 region: CASSIPGNYGYTF. CDR3 nucleotide sequence: TGTGCCAGTAGTATACCGGGGAACTATGGCTACACCTTC.